This passage covers 15 T cell receptor beta chains from one sample sequenced in a study of PD-1 blockade in classical Hodgkin lymphoma. Every one of the patients relapsed after autologous stem cell transplantation (brentuximab vedotin exposure was variable). This table comes from immunoSEQ multiplex PCR, and its TCRdb copy is limited to in-frame clones, with some not included. The repertoire holds about 43,000 clones, roughly 70% seen once, with 2.5% to 3.5% in the top ten. Specimen: peripheral blood mononuclear cells (PBMCs), collected before the second cycle of nivolumab. These receptors were obtained from a human donor with classical Hodgkin lymphoma.

The gene calls are TRBV4-1 and TRBJ1-1; weak D call: TRBD1 (6 bases). The CDR3 is 15 residues long. Trimming pared 7 bases from V and 3 bases from J, leaving 18 bases between. Per the germline V gene, CDR1 is MGHRA and CDR2 is YSYEKL. CDR3 DNA sequence: TGCGCCAGCACCGTGGGGCAGGGGCTTTACACTGAAGCTTTCTTT. Amino acids: CASTVGQGLYTEAFF.

This rearrangement joins TRBV18 to TRBJ1-5; D not certain. Trimming cost V 0 bases and J 8 bases, with 11 bases left between them. Germline CDR1 is KGHSH and CDR2 is LQKENI. The CDR3 runs to 14 residues. The CDR3 region is CASSPPSGREPQHF. CDR3 nucleotides: TGTGCCAGCTCACCACCTTCTGGGAGGGAGCCCCAGCATTTT.

V is TRBV7-9 and J is TRBJ2-3, with TRBD2 as a possible D gene (6 bases). CDR1 is SEHNR, CDR2 FQNEAQ, per germline (reference sequence). The CDR3 is 14 amino acids. Trimming took off 6 bases at V and 4 bases at J, with 14 bases between the two ends. The CDR3 here is CASSSSTGADTQYF. Written as DNA, the CDR3 is TGTGCCAGCAGTTCATCAACGGGGGCAGATACGCAGTATTTT.

V and J are TRBV6-6 and TRBJ2-2; tentative D call: TRBD2 (7 bases). Germline V CDR1 and CDR2: MNHNY, SVGAGI (reference sequence). V dropped 5 bases and J dropped 5 bases, with 15 bases sitting between them. The length of the CDR3 is 15 residues. This CDR3 reads CASSTTGRGTGELFF. DNA of the CDR3: TGTGCCAGCAGTACAACAGGGAGGGGAACCGGGGAGCTGTTTTTT.

The genes are TRBV30 and TRBJ1-5, with TRBD1 matching 7 bases. The CDR3 has 13 amino acids. CDR1 and CDR2 from the germline V gene are GTSNPN and SVGIG (reference sequence). Losses at the gene ends were 0 bases for V and 8 bases for J; bases not matched to a gene: 4. The CDR3 DNA follows: TGTGCCTGGAGTGTAGGGGGCATCGAGCCCCAGCATTTT. It encodes CAWSVGGIEPQHF.

A word on this clone: One end of the junction is discordant with germline, which a read error may explain. The V gene is TRBV6-5, the J gene TRBJ2-1; D gene uncertain. The CDR3 has 15 residues. In germline, CDR1 is MNHEY, CDR2 SVGAGI. CDR3: CVSSTRTPAYNEQFF. CDR3 DNA: TGTGTCAGCAGTACCCGTACCCCAGCATACAATGAGCAGTTCTTC.

The rearrangement links TRBV19 to TRBJ1-5; D is ambiguous. This CDR3 region has 17 residues. The germline V and J ends were trimmed by 2 bases and 4 bases, with 18 bases remaining between them. Germline CDR1 LNHDA, CDR2 SQIVND (reference sequence). The CDR3 loop is CASSIFIVGQVNQPQHF. CDR3 in DNA: TGTGCCAGTAGTATATTTATTGTCGGCCAGGTTAATCAGCCCCAGCATTTT.

This clone was seen a handful of times. The rearrangement joins TRBV9 to TRBJ1-2; 7 bases align to TRBD1. After removal of 2 bases from V and 13 bases from J, the junction contained 11 bases not matched to a gene. Germline V gives CDR1 SGDLS, CDR2 YYNGEE. CDR3 size: 13 residues. The CDR3, as DNA: TGTGCCAGCAGCGTCGCAGACAGGGTCAGGCCCACCTTC. This gives the protein CASSVADRVRPTF.

The rearrangement joins TRBV28 to TRBJ2-5, with D hard to call. The CDR3 totals 11 residues. Germline V gives CDR1 MDHEN, CDR2 SYDVKM. V lost 1 base and J lost 5, with 2 bases in between. The CDR3: CASSLSETQYF. In DNA form, the CDR3 reads TGTGCCAGCAGTTTATCGGAGACCCAGTACTTC.

V is TRBV4-1 and J is TRBJ2-7; TRBD2 matches at 9 bases. The CDR3 runs to 17 residues. Per the germline V gene, CDR1 is MGHRA and CDR2 is YSYEKL. Losses at the gene ends were 2 bases for V and 2 bases for J; bases not matched to a gene: 10. This CDR3 is CASSQNTRVAGAYEQYF. The CDR3 region has the DNA TGCGCCAGCAGCCAAAACACAAGGGTAGCGGGGGCCTACGAGCAGTACTTC.

The chain joins TRBV14 to TRBJ1-5, with D tentatively TRBD1 (5 bases). Germline-derived CDR1 and CDR2 are SGHDN and FVKESK. The V gene lost 4 bases and the J gene lost 4 bases, with 11 bases spanning the gap. This CDR3 has 14 amino acids. In DNA, the CDR3 is TGTGCCAGCAGCCCACGACAGAAAAATCAGCCCCAGCATTTT. Its translation is CASSPRQKNQPQHF.

This clone has only a few counts. The V and J genes are TRBV7-8 and TRBJ2-7; no firm D call. With 5 bases removed from V and 1 base from J, the gap between germline ends came to 12 bases. The germline V gene encodes CDR1 SGHVS and CDR2 FQNEAQ. This CDR3 has 14 residues. Here the CDR3 reads CASSPLIRSYEQYF. The CDR3 bases are TGTGCCAGCAGCCCACTTATAAGATCCTACGAGCAGTACTTC.

J is TRBJ1-6 and V is TRBV9; TRBD1 aligns across 8 bases. CDR3 length: 15 amino acids. The V and J ends lost 6 bases and 6 bases, in that order; junction bases with no gene match: 8. The germline CDR1 and CDR2 sequences are SGDLS and YYNGEE. CDR3 region: CASNRQGTGNSPLHF. As DNA, the CDR3 is TGTGCCAGCAACCGTCAGGGGACAGGTAATTCACCCCTCCACTTT.

The chain combines TRBV6-5 with TRBJ2-7; D is tentatively TRBD1 or TRBD2 (6 bases each). The germline gives CDR1 MNHEY, CDR2 SVGAGI. The CDR3 contains 12 residues. The V end lost 9 bases, the J end lost 2 bases, and 11 bases lay between the germline ends. This CDR3 is CASKGGPYEQYF. As DNA, the CDR3 is TGTGCCAGTAAGGGGGGACCCTACGAGCAGTACTTC.

This clone has a single count. V gene TRBV28 combines with J gene TRBJ1-5; 9 bases fit TRBD1. CDR1 and CDR2 (germline): MDHEN, SYDVKM. V lost 1 base to trimming and J lost 7 bases; unmatched junction nucleotides: 8. CDR3 size: 16 residues. CDR3 protein: CASSLYGTGLQQPQHF. For the CDR3, the DNA is TGTGCCAGCAGTTTATACGGGACAGGGTTGCAGCAGCCCCAGCATTTT.